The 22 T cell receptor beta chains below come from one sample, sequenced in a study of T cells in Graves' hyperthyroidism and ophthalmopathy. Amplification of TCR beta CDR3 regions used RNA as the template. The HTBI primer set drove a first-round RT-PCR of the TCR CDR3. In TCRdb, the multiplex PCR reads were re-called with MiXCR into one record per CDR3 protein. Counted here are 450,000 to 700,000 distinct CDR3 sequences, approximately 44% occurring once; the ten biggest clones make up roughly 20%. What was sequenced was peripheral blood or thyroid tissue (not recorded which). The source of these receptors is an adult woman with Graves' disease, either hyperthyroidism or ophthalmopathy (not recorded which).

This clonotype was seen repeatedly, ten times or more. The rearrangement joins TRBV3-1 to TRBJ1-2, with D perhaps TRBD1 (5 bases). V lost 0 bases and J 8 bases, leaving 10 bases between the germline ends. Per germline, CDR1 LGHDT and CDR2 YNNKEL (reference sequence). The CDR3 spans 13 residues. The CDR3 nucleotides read TGTGCCAGCAGCCAAGAGTGGGGGACCGGCTACACCTTC. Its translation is CASSQEWGTGYTF.

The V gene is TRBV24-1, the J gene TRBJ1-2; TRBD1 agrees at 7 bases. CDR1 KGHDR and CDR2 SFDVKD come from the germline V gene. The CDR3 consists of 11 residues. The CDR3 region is CASKGAGGYTF. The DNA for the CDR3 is TGTGCTAGTAAGGGGGCAGGTGGCTACACCTTC.

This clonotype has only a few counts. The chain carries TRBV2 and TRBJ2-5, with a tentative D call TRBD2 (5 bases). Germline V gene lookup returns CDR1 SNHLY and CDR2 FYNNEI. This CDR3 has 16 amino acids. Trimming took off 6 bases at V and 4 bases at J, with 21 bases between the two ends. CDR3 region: CASSALGYGGGETQYF. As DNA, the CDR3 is TGTGCCAGCAGCGCCTTGGGCTATGGAGGTGGAGAGACCCAGTACTTC.

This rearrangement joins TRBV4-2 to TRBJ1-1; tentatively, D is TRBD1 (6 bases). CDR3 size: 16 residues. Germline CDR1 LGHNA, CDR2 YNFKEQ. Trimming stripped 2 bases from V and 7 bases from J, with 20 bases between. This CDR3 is CASSQKRGAGQGEAFF. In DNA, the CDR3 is TGTGCCAGCAGCCAAAAACGGGGGGCAGGTCAGGGTGAAGCTTTCTTT.

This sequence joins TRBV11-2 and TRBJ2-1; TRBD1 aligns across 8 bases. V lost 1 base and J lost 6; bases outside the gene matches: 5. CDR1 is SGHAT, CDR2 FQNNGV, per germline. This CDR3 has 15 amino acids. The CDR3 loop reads CASSLGTGWVNEQFF. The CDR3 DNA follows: TGTGCCAGCAGCTTAGGGACAGGGTGGGTCAATGAGCAGTTCTTC.

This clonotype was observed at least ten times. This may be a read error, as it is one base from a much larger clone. CDR3 sequence: CSAIDLLNTEAFF. The CDR3 nucleotides are TGCAGCGCTATTGACCTGCTGAACACTGAAGCTTTCTTT. The V and J genes are TRBV29-1 and TRBJ1-1; D remains ambiguous. The CDR3 is 13 amino acids. The V end lost 7 bases, the J end lost 0 bases, and 12 bases lay between the germline ends. Germline lookup yields CDR1 SQVTM and CDR2 ANQGSEA. The full variable domain, in which reference TRBV29-1 and TRBJ1-1 provide the parts outside the CDR3, is SAVISQKPSRDICQRGTSLTIQCQVDSQVTMMFWYRQQPGQSLTLIATANQGSEATYESGFVIDKFPISRPNLTFSTLTVSNMSPEDSSIYLCSAIDLLNTEAFFGQGTRLTVV.

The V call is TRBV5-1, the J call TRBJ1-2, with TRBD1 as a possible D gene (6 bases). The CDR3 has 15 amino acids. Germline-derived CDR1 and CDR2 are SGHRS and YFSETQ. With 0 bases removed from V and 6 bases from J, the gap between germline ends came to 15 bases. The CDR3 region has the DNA TGCGCCAGCAGCTTGGCGGACAGTCGTATCGATGGCTACACCTTC. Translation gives CASSLADSRIDGYTF. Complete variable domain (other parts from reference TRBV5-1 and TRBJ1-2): KAGVTQTPRYLIKTRGQQVTLSCSPISGHRSVSWYQQTPGQGLQFLFEYFSETQRNKGNFPGRFSGRQFSNSRSEMNVSTLELGDSALYLCASSLADSRIDGYTFGSGTRLTVV.

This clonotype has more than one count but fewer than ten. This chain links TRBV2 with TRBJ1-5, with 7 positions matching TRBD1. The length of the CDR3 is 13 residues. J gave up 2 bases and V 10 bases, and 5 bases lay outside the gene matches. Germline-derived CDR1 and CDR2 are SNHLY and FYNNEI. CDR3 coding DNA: TGTGCCACCGACAGGGAAGGCAATCAGCCCCAGCATTTT. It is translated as CATDREGNQPQHF.

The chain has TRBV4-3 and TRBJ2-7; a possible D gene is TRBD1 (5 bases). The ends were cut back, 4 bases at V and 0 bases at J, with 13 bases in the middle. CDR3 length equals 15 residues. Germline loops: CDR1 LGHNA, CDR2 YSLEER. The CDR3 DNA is TGCGCCAGCAGCCGATTGATCAGGGTCTCCTACGAGCAGTACTTC. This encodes CASSRLIRVSYEQYF.

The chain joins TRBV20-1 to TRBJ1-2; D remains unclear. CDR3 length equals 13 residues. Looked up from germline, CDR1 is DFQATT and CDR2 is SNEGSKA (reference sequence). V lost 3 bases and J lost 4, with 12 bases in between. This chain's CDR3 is CSASGLGAYGYTF. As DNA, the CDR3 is TGCAGTGCTAGTGGCTTGGGCGCCTATGGCTACACCTTC.

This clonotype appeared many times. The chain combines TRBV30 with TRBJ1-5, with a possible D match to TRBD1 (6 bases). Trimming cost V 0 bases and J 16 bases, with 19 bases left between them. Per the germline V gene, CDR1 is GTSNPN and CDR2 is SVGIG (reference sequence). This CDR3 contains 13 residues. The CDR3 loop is CAWSVLGGNFRHF. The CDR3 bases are TGTGCCTGGAGTGTACTAGGGGGGAATTTCCGACATTTT.

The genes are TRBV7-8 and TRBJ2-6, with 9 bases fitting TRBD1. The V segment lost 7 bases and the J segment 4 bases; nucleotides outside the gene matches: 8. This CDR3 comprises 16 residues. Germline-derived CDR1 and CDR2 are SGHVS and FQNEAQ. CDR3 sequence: CASTRDRVSGANVLTF. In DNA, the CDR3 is TGTGCCAGCACGCGGGACAGGGTATCCGGGGCCAACGTCCTGACTTTC.

DNA for the CDR3: TGTGCCAGCAGCCAAGATGCCATAGTGCCTCACCGATTCTATGGCTACACCTTC. Translation gives CASSQDAIVPHRFYGYTF. This chain connects TRBV14 to TRBJ1-2; the D is unclear. The CDR3 consists of 18 residues. V lost 0 bases, J lost 4 bases, and 21 bases lay in between. Germline V CDR1 and CDR2: SGHDN, FVKESK.

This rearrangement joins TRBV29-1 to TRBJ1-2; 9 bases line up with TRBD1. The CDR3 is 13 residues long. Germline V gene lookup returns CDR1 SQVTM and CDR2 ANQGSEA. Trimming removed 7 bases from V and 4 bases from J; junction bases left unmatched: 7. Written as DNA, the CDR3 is TGCAGCGCCTCAGGACAGGGGAGCTATGGCTACACCTTC. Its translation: CSASGQGSYGYTF.

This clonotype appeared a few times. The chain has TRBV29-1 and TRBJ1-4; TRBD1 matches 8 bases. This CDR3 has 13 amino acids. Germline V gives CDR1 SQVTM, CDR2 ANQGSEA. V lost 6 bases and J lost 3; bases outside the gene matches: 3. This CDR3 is CSVVTGANEKLFF. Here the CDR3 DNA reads TGCAGCGTCGTGACAGGGGCTAATGAAAAACTGTTTTTT.

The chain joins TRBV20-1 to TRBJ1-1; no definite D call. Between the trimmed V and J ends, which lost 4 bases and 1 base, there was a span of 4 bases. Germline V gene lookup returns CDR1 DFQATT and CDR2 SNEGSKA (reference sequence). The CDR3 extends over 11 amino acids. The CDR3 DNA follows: TGCAGTGCTAAGAAGAACACTGAAGCTTTCTTT. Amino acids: CSAKKNTEAFF.

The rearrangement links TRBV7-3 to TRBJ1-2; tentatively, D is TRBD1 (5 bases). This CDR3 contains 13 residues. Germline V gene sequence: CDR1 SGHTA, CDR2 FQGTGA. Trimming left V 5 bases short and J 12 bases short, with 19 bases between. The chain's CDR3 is CASSLLPGTGNTF. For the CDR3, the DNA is TGTGCCAGCAGCCTCCTTCCCGGGACTGGAAACACCTTC. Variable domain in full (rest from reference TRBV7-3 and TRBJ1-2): GAGVSQTPSNKVTEKGKYVELRCDPISGHTALYWYRQSLGQGPEFLIYFQGTGAADDSGLPNDRFFAVRPEGSVSTLKIQRTERGDSAVYLCASSLLPGTGNTFGSGTRLTVV.

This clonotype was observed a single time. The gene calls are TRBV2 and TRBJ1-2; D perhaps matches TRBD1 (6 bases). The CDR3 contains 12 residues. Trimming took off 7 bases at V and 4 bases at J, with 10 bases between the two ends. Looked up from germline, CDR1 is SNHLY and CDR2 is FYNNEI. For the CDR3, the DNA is TGTGCCAGCATGGGGGGGCCCTATGGCTACACCTTC. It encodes CASMGGPYGYTF. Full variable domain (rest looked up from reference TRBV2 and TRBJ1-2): EPEVTQTPSHQVTQMGQEVILRCVPISNHLYFYWYRQILGQKVEFLVSFYNNEISEKSEIFDDQFSVERPDGSNFTLKIRSTKLEDSAMYFCASMGGPYGYTFGSGTRLTVV.

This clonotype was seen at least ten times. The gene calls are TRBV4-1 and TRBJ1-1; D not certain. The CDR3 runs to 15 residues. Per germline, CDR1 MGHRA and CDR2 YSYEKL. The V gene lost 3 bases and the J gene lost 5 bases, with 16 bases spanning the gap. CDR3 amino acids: CASSQQLGLATEAFF. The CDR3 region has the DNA TGCGCCAGCAGCCAGCAGTTGGGGTTGGCGACTGAAGCTTTCTTT.

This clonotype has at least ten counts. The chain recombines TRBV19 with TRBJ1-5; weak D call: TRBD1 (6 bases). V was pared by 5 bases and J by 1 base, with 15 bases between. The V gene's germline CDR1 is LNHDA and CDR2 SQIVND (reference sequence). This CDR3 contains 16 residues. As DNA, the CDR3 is TGTGCCAGTAGTCACGTGGGGGCTTGGAGCAATCAGCCCCAGCATTTT. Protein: CASSHVGAWSNQPQHF.

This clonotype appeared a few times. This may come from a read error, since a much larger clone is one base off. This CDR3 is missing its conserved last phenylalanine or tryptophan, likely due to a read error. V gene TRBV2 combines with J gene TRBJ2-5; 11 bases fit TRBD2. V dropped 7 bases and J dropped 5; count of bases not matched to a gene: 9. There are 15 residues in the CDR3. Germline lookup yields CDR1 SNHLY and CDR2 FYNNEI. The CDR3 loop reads CASKPTSGIDETQYL. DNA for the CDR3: TGTGCCAGCAAACCGACTAGCGGGATAGACGAGACCCAGTACCTC.

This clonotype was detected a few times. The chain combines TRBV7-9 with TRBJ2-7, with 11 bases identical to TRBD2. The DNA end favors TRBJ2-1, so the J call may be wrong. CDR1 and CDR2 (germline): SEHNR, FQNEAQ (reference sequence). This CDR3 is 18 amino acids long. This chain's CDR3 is CASSSRTSGLSSYNEQFF. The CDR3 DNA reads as TGTGCCAGCAGCTCCCGGACTAGCGGGCTCTCCTCCTACAATGAGCAGTTCTTC.